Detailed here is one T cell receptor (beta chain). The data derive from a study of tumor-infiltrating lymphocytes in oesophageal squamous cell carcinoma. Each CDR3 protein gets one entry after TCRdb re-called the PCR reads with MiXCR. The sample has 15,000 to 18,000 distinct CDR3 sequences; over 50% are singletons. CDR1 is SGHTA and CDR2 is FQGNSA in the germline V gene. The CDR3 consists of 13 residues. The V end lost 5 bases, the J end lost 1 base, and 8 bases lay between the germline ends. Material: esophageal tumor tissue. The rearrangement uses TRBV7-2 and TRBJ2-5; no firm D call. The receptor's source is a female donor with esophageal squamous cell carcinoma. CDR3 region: CASSALTQETQYF. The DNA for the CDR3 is TGTGCCAGCAGCGCTTTGACCCAAGAGACCCAGTACTTC.